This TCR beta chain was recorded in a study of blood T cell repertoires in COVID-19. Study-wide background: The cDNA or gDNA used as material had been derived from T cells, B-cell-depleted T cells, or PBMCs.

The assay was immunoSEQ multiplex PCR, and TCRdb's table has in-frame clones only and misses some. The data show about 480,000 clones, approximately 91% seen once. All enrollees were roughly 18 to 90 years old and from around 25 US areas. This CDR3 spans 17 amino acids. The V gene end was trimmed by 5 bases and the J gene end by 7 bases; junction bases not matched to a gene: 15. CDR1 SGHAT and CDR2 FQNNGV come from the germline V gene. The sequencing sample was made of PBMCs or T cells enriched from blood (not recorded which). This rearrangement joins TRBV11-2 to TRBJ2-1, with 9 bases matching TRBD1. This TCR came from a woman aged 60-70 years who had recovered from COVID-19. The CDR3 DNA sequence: TGTGCCAGCAGCCTAGGATATGGGACAGGGAGGCGGAATGAGCAGTTCTTC. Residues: CASSLGYGTGRRNEQFF.